Following are 17 T cell receptor beta chains from one sample sequenced in a study of beta chain features in type 1 diabetes (dated by TCRdb to 2017 to 2018). Library creation used the immunoSEQ multiplex PCR assay. The High Capacity cDNA Reverse Transcription Kit was used to reverse transcribe all of the isolated RNA, meaning that expressed TCRB transcripts were what got sequenced. This immuneACCESS table, as held by TCRdb, lists in-frame sequences with V and J called but not all clones. Of the missing ones, under half trace to an unresolved V gene in checked studies; the others have no known cause. The sample yields about 210,000 clones; roughly 10% were counted once. 1% to 1.5% of the sample rests with the top ten. The sample taken for sequencing was central memory CD4+ T cells from blood. Every receptor here comes from a man between 18 and 35 years old in good health.

CDR3 nucleotides: TGTGCCAGCAGCTACAGACTAGCGGGGTACAATGAGCAGTTCTTC. It encodes CASSYRLAGYNEQFF. The chain is built from TRBV7-8 and TRBJ2-1, with 11 bases identical to TRBD2. Looked up from germline, CDR1 is SGHVS and CDR2 is FQNEAQ. This CDR3 contains 15 residues. Trimming took 4 bases from V and 4 from J; bases not matched to a gene: 3.

V usage is TRBV28 and J usage is TRBJ1-3; D remains unclear. Germline-derived CDR1 and CDR2 are MDHEN and SYDVKM. The CDR3 contains 13 residues. V was shortened by 5 bases and J by 0 bases, with 5 bases between the two germline ends. This chain's CDR3 is CASSPGSGNTIYF. The DNA for the CDR3 is TGTGCCAGCAGTCCGGGCTCTGGAAACACCATATATTTT.

This clone was picked up a small number of times. This chain links TRBV30 with TRBJ1-2, with D hard to call. Germline CDR1 GTSNPN, CDR2 SVGIG (reference sequence). There are 13 residues in the CDR3. V lost 0 bases and J lost 7, with 12 bases in between. In DNA, the CDR3 is TGTGCCTGGAGTGTACACTTATCGGGTGGCTACACCTTC. Its protein product is CAWSVHLSGGYTF.

This clone has more than one count but fewer than ten. This chain uses TRBV14 with TRBJ2-5; 8 bases fit TRBD1. The V and J ends lost 3 bases and 3 bases, in that order; junction bases with no gene match: 9. There are 16 residues in the CDR3. Per the germline V gene, CDR1 is SGHDN and CDR2 is FVKESK. The chain's CDR3 is CASSHRSGTGEETQYF. The CDR3 DNA reads as TGTGCCAGCAGCCATCGGAGTGGGACAGGCGAAGAGACCCAGTACTTC.

Only a few counts were recorded for this clone. This chain joins TRBV29-1 and TRBJ2-5; D unclear. The germline V gene has CDR1 SQVTM and CDR2 ANQGSEA. This CDR3 contains 12 residues. Trimming removed 2 bases at V and 1 base at J, with 5 bases between. CDR3 sequence (DNA): TGCAGCGTTGAATCCAGCCAAGAGACCCAGTACTTC. Protein product: CSVESSQETQYF.

The chain combines TRBV25-1 with TRBJ2-5; 14 nucleotides match TRBD2. After removal of 4 bases from V and 1 base from J, the junction contained 2 bases not matched to a gene. CDR3 size: 16 residues. Germline V gene sequence: CDR1 MGHDK, CDR2 SYGVNS. The CDR3 sequence: CASSVGTSGGQETQYF. The CDR3 bases are TGTGCCAGCAGTGTCGGGACTAGCGGGGGCCAAGAGACCCAGTACTTC. The complete variable domain, with remaining parts taken from reference TRBV25-1 and TRBJ2-5, reads EADIYQTPRYLVIGTGKKITLECSQTMGHDKMYWYQQDPGMELHLIHYSYGVNSTEKGDLSSESTVSRIRTEHFPLTLESARPSHTSQYLCASSVGTSGGQETQYFGPGTRLLVL.

The genes are TRBV18 and TRBJ2-3; TRBD1 matches 9 bases. The CDR3 is 15 residues long. Germline loops: CDR1 KGHSH, CDR2 LQKENI. V trimming: 4 bases; J trimming: 6 bases; junction bases outside the gene matches: 8. CDR3 protein: CASSHHRGLGDTQYF. CDR3 bases: TGTGCCAGCTCACACCACAGGGGGCTCGGGGATACGCAGTATTTT.

This clone was counted between two and nine times. The CDR3: CASSSLAGVYNEQFF. The CDR3 DNA follows: TGTGCCAGCAGCTCACTAGCGGGAGTTTACAATGAGCAGTTCTTC. The chain recombines TRBV7-2 with TRBJ2-1; 11 nucleotides match TRBD2. The ends lost 4 bases at V and 4 bases at J; junction bases unmatched: 3. Germline V gives CDR1 SGHTA, CDR2 FQGNSA. This CDR3 has 15 residues.

The V gene is TRBV12-5, the J gene TRBJ1-1; D remains unclear. The length of the CDR3 is 14 residues. V lost 1 base to trimming and J lost 0 bases, with 6 bases between them. Germline CDR1 reads LGHNT; CDR2 reads FRNRAP. The CDR3 loop reads CASGLADVNTEAFF. The CDR3 coding sequence is TGTGCTAGTGGTTTGGCAGATGTGAACACTGAAGCTTTCTTT.

This clone was detected only a few times. A junction end diverges from the germline sequence, so it may reflect a read error. V and J are TRBV7-2 and TRBJ2-1; 8 positions agree with TRBD2. Germline CDR1 SGHTA, CDR2 FQGNSA. This CDR3 comprises 14 residues. CDR3 nucleotide sequence: TGCGCCAGCAGCCAAGGGACTAGTCGGAGTGAGCAGTTCTTC. It is translated as CASSQGTSRSEQFF.

This chain links TRBV27 with TRBJ1-1, with D possibly matching TRBD1 (5 bases). Germline V gene lookup returns CDR1 MNHEY and CDR2 SMNVEV (reference sequence). The length of the CDR3 is 13 residues. V gave up 5 bases and J gave up 4 bases, with 11 bases separating them. The CDR3 DNA is TGTGCCAGCAGTGCCACAGGACGCACTGAAGCTTTCTTT. Translating gives CASSATGRTEAFF.

This clone was seen at least ten times. This chain connects TRBV18 to TRBJ1-2; 7 nucleotides align to TRBD1. In germline, CDR1 is KGHSH, CDR2 LQKENI. V shed 6 bases, J shed 5 bases, and the junction held 3 bases outside the gene matches. CDR3 size: 12 residues. The CDR3 DNA reads as TGTGCCAGCTCCCGGGGACAGTATGGCTACACCTTC. Its protein is CASSRGQYGYTF.

This clone was counted at least ten times. This sequence joins TRBV18 and TRBJ2-3; tentatively, D is TRBD2 (6 bases). The CDR3 is 15 residues long. Trimming removed 0 bases at V and 5 bases at J, with 12 bases between. Germline V lookup: CDR1 KGHSH, CDR2 LQKENI. CDR3 residues: CASSPPGGVRDTQYF. CDR3 DNA: TGTGCCAGCTCACCACCCGGCGGGGTGAGAGATACGCAGTATTTT.

This clone has more than one count but fewer than ten. V is TRBV28 and J is TRBJ1-2; D is perhaps TRBD1 (6 bases). V lost 6 bases and J 3 bases, leaving 11 bases between the germline ends. CDR3 length: 13 amino acids. Germline CDR1 MDHEN, CDR2 SYDVKM. CDR3 bases: TGTGCCAGCAGGCGGGACACCCACTATGGCTACACCTTC. Amino acid sequence: CASRRDTHYGYTF.

The rearrangement uses TRBV7-3 and TRBJ2-3, with TRBD2 identical over 12 bases. The J segment lost 5 bases and the V segment lost 5 bases, leaving 5 bases of the junction unmatched. CDR1 is SGHTA and CDR2 is FQGTGA in the germline V gene. CDR3 length equals 15 residues. This CDR3 reads CASSPTSGGLDTQYF. As DNA, the CDR3 is TGTGCCAGCAGCCCGACTAGCGGGGGACTAGATACGCAGTATTTT.

This clone has only a few counts. The chain uses TRBV5-1 and TRBJ2-5, with D possibly being TRBD2 (5 bases). Germline CDR1 SGHRS, CDR2 YFSETQ. V lost 4 bases and J lost 1, with 8 bases in between. The CDR3 contains 13 residues. CDR3 coding DNA: TGCGCCAGCAGCGGAACTAGCCAAGAGACCCAGTACTTC. Translation gives CASSGTSQETQYF.

This clone was seen a handful of times. The chain recombines TRBV4-1 with TRBJ2-2, with D hard to call. The CDR3 has 17 residues. Trimming stripped 0 bases from V and 1 base from J, with 12 bases between. Germline CDR1 reads MGHRA; CDR2 reads YSYEKL. CDR3 in DNA: TGCGCCAGCAGCCAAGAACCCGCGGAGCTGAACACCGGGGAGCTGTTTTTT. It codes for CASSQEPAELNTGELFF.